This T cell receptor (beta chain) was captured by sequencing in a study of cytomegalovirus exposure and HLA in healthy donors. Germline CDR1 and CDR2: LNHDA and SQIVND (reference sequence). Trimming stripped 1 base from V and 9 bases from J, with 15 bases between. This CDR3 region has 14 residues. Whole-study results and caveats: Many donors carried some public TCRs, although rarity characterized most TCR sequences. A later analysis, which compared TCR beta chains of equal frequency, found the HLA-associated ones more clonally expanded. Some V segments could not be told apart, so they were left out, TRBV6-2 and TRBV6-3 among them. A likely sequencing artifact accounted for one observed cluster of highly shared sequence variants.

This clone has only a few counts. Its antigen remains unidentified. 13 Jbeta primers and 60 Vbeta primers were used for the PCR. Clones were sequenced by immunoSEQ multiplex PCR, and TCRdb holds only the in-frame ones, with some missing. The sample lists 97,000 or so clones; 70% were seen once. The receptor was derived from a man between 50 and 59 years old in good health and CMV-seronegative. This sequence joins TRBV19 and TRBJ1-2; no firm D call. Sequenced sample: PBMCs. The CDR3: CASSIVGDPLRYTF. The CDR3 bases are TGTGCCAGTAGTATAGTAGGAGACCCCCTTCGCTACACCTTC.